This T cell receptor (beta chain) appears in the sequencing data of a study of PD-1 blockade in classical Hodgkin lymphoma. Study summary: Intravenous infusions of nivolumab 3 mg/kg reached patients every 2 weeks. The study, taken as a whole, reports: By cycle point C4D1, TCR diversity had risen significantly in CD4+ cells (but not CD8+ cells). Complete responders had baseline diversity similar to newly diagnosed patients. Newly diagnosed patients were reported to exhibit reduced baseline TCR diversity relative to healthy donors.

Each patient's relapse followed autologous stem cell transplantation, and brentuximab vedotin exposure varied. Trimming removed 2 bases from V and 3 bases from J, with 10 bases in between. Germline CDR1 MGHDK, CDR2 SYGVNS. CDR3 length equals 14 residues. On this clone: Its specificity is not known.

The table came from immunoSEQ multiplex PCR; TCRdb's copy has only in-frame clones and leaves some out. The sample contains tens of thousands of clones, 65% to 85% of which appear only once. This specimen was peripheral blood mononuclear cells (PBMCs), taken before the second cycle of nivolumab. The receptor was derived from a human donor with classical Hodgkin lymphoma. This chain uses TRBV25-1 with TRBJ2-5; D gene uncertain. This chain's CDR3 is CASSESVFKETQYF. Here the CDR3 DNA reads TGTGCCAGCAGTGAAAGTGTATTTAAAGAGACCCAGTACTTC.